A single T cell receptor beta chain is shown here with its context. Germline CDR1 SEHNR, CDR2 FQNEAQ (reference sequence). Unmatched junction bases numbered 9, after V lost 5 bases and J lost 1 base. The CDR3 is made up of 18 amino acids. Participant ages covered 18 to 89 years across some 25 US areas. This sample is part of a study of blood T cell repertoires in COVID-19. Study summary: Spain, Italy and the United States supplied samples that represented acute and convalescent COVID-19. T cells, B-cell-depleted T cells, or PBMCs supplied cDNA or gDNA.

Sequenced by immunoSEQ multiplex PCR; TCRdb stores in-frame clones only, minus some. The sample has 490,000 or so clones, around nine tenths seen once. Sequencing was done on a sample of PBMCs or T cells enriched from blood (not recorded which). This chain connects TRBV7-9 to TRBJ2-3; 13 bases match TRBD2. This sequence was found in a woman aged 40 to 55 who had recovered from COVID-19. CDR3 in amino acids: CASSRGTSGTFGTDTQYF. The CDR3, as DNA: TGTGCCAGCAGCAGAGGGACTAGCGGGACCTTCGGCACAGATACGCAGTATTTT.